Shown below are 7 T cell receptor beta chains from a single sample sequenced in a study of cytomegalovirus exposure and HLA in healthy donors. Primers included in the PCR were 60 Vbeta and 13 Jbeta primers. The table came from immunoSEQ multiplex PCR; TCRdb's copy has only in-frame clones and leaves some out. The sample lists approximately 130,000 clones; 77% were seen once. The sequencing sample was made of PBMCs. These receptors were taken from a man between 18 and 29 years old in good health and CMV-seropositive.

The count of this clone is one. The rearrangement joins TRBV27 to TRBJ1-2; 7 nucleotides agree with TRBD1. Germline CDR1 is MNHEY and CDR2 is SMNVEV (reference sequence). The length of the CDR3 is 17 residues. After removal of 5 bases from V and 4 bases from J, the junction contained 16 bases not matched to a gene. In DNA, the CDR3 is TGTGCCAGCAGTCTAAATTCCCTTGACAGGGCTGGCTATGGCTACACCTTC. Translating it yields CASSLNSLDRAGYGYTF.

This clone has only a few counts. This chain joins TRBV7-9 and TRBJ1-1; the match to TRBD1 covers 7 bases. In germline, CDR1 is SEHNR, CDR2 FQNEAQ (reference sequence). The CDR3 is 12 amino acids. The trim removed 5 bases at V and 7 bases at J, leaving 4 bases unmatched. The CDR3 DNA follows: TGTGCCAGCAGCCCCGGGACAGTTGAAGCTTTCTTT. Its protein is CASSPGTVEAFF.

V and J are TRBV5-1 and TRBJ2-2, with D unresolved. The CDR3 has 13 amino acids. CDR1 is SGHRS, CDR2 YFSETQ, per germline. The germline V and J ends were trimmed by 1 base and 7 bases, with 8 bases remaining between them. The DNA of the CDR3 is TGCGCCAGCAGCTTGTACGGTTTCGGGGAGCTGTTTTTT. As protein: CASSLYGFGELFF.

CDR3 sequence: CASSPQVFPGELGYTF. The CDR3 region has the DNA TGTGCCAGCAGTCCACAGGTGTTCCCGGGGGAGCTTGGCTACACCTTC. V is TRBV6-4 and J is TRBJ1-2, with a tentative D call TRBD1 (5 bases). The CDR3 runs to 16 residues. Trimming pared 5 bases from V and 7 bases from J, leaving 23 bases between. Germline V gives CDR1 MRHNA, CDR2 SNTAGT.

This chain joins TRBV9 and TRBJ1-4; tentative D call: TRBD1 (5 bases). Germline V CDR1 and CDR2: SGDLS, YYNGEE. The CDR3 has 18 amino acids. The V and J ends lost 3 bases and 0 bases respectively, with 18 bases between them. The CDR3 loop is CASSGEVGGGSTNEKLFF. The CDR3 DNA follows: TGTGCCAGCAGCGGTGAGGTGGGGGGTGGGTCAACTAATGAAAAACTGTTTTTT.

This chain joins TRBV30 and TRBJ2-5, with D possibly matching TRBD1 (5 bases). CDR1 and CDR2 from the germline V gene are GTSNPN and SVGIG (reference sequence). V lost 4 bases, J lost 7 bases, and 10 bases lay in between. There are 11 residues in the CDR3. For the CDR3, the DNA is TGTGCCTGGACTGACAGTGTGACCCAGTACTTC. This codes for CAWTDSVTQYF.

This clone has a handful of counts. This sequence joins TRBV19 and TRBJ2-2; D is possibly TRBD1 (6 bases). The V gene's germline CDR1 is LNHDA and CDR2 SQIVND (reference sequence). Between the trimmed V and J ends, which lost 5 bases and 0 bases, there was a span of 10 bases. CDR3 length: 15 amino acids. The CDR3, as DNA: TGTGCCAGTAGTCCGGGACACACGAACACCGGGGAGCTGTTTTTT. Protein product: CASSPGHTNTGELFF.